This T cell receptor (beta chain) is from a study of CD4 and CD8 cells across lung adenocarcinoma regions. V shed 5 bases and J shed 5 bases, with 15 bases lying between them. Germline values: CDR1 MNHNS, CDR2 SASEGT. The CDR3 is 14 residues long. Localized lung adenocarcinoma, a non-small cell lung cancer, affected the donors. This clonotype was detected ten times or more. One entry per CDR3 protein results from TCRdb running MiXCR on the PCR reads. This sample carries 24,000 or so distinct CDR3 sequences, around 52% of them seen once, and the ten largest clones take roughly 23%. This sequence was found in a male donor with lung adenocarcinoma. The CD4 and CD8 labels of this study may be unreliable. This chain connects TRBV6-1 to TRBJ1-1; D perhaps matches TRBD1 (5 bases). Material: CD4+ T cells from the center of a lung tumor. The CDR3: CASSPQGGGTEAFF. The CDR3, as DNA: TGTGCCAGCAGTCCGCAGGGTGGAGGGACTGAAGCTTTCTTT.